The source of this T cell receptor (beta chain) is a study of beta chain features in type 1 diabetes. Overall study results and limits: The study found moderately but significantly shorter TCRB CDR3s in all four CD4+ subsets of Type 1 diabetes patients. Although PCR might favor shorter templates, it would do so equally in patients and controls.

This clone came up a few times. The antigen remains undetermined. CDR3 size: 17 residues. Trimming at V came to 4 bases and at J to 8 bases, leaving 14 bases not matched to a gene. Germline V gene lookup returns CDR1 SGHNT and CDR2 YENEEA. Sequencing targeted expressed TCRB transcripts, as all isolated RNA had been reverse transcribed. Data came from immunoSEQ multiplex PCR; TCRdb stores just in-frame clones and leaves some out. The sample carries about 340,000 clones, roughly 13% recorded once. Stem cell-like memory, regulatory, central memory and naive CD4+ cells were sorted via CD45RO/CCR7/CD25/CD127/CD95/CD27.

This chain joins TRBV11-3 and TRBJ2-1, with 10 bases fitting TRBD2. The source is a woman younger than 30 with type 1 diabetes. The specimen sequenced was naive CD4+ T cells from blood. The CDR3 DNA sequence: TGTGCCAGCAGCTCCTCCCTAGCGGGAGTCCTTTCTGATGAGCAGTTCTTC. Its translation is CASSSSLAGVLSDEQFF.